This T cell receptor beta chain was observed in a study of breast tumors, draining lymph nodes, adjacent tissues. Between the trimmed V and J ends, which lost 8 bases and 1 base, there was a span of 13 bases. This CDR3 comprises 14 residues. Germline-derived CDR1 and CDR2 are LNHDA and SQIVND (reference sequence). General study points: That most tumor T cells come from lymph nodes remained unproven.

Breast cancer patients provided tissue from their axillary draining lymph nodes. This clonotype has ten or more counts. Its target is not known. A single record per CDR3 protein comes from TCRdb applying MiXCR to the multiplex PCR reads. The table records around 230,000 distinct CDR3 sequences, about 34% of them present only once. Sample: axillary lymph node tissue. The source is a female donor with breast cancer. Some clones in this sample may be carry-over from other donors' samples. V is TRBV19 and J is TRBJ2-3, with TRBD1 as a possible D gene (6 bases). The CDR3 reads CASSQGGGTDTQYF. CDR3 sequence (DNA): TGTGCCAGTTCACAGGGTGGAGGCACAGATACGCAGTATTTT. Variable domain in full (rest from reference TRBV19 and TRBJ2-3): DGGITQSPKYLFRKEGQNVTLSCEQNLNHDAMYWYRQDPGQGLRLIYYSQIVNDFQKGDIAEGYSVSREKKESFPLTVTSAQKNPTAFYLCASSQGGGTDTQYFGPGTRLTVL.